A selection of T cell receptor beta chains follows, all from one sample in a study of T cell repertoires in cytomegalovirus infection. In TCRdb, the reads were re-called with MiXCR into one record per CDR3 protein. The sample has about 490,000 distinct CDR3 sequences, more than 15% seen once; the top ten hold 20% to 30%. Sequences were obtained from CD8+ T cells from PBMCs. Receptor source: a human donor in good health (CMV status not recorded). Some clones in this sample may be carry-over from other donors' samples. Both conserved end residues are part of each CDR3. The D gene is left open where the match is weak. Clone size is shown for a subset of rows, as once, few, many or a class of expanded clone.

size: -; J: TRBJ2-1; V: TRBV6-2/TRBV6-3; D: -; DNA: TGTGCCAGCAGTTATCGGGGGGCACGGAATGAGCAGTTCTTC; CDR3: CASSYRGARNEQFF
size: -; J: TRBJ2-7; V: TRBV4-1; D: -; DNA: TGCGCCAGCAGCCAAGAGGGAAAGTTCTACGAGCAGTACTTC; CDR3: CASSQEGKFYEQYF
size: many; J: TRBJ2-1; V: TRBV7-3; D: -; DNA: TGTGCCAGCAGCTTGACCGGGACTCCCAGGGATGAGCAGTTCTTC; CDR3: CASSLTGTPRDEQFF
size: many; J: TRBJ1-2; V: TRBV12-3/TRBV12-4; D: -; DNA: TGTGCCAGCAGACCTTCCCATGAGGAGTATGGCTACACCTTC; CDR3: CASRPSHEEYGYTF
size: -; J: TRBJ2-3; V: TRBV12-3/TRBV12-4; D: TRBD1; DNA: TGTGCCAGCAGTCCCCCCGACAGGGGCTTCACAGATACGCAGTATTTT; CDR3: CASSPPDRGFTDTQYF
size: medium-sized; J: TRBJ2-7; V: TRBV7-9; D: TRBD1; DNA: TGTGCCAGCAGCCGTCTACCCCCAGGGGGCCGGCGATCGCCGATCTACGAGCAGTACTTC; CDR3: CASSRLPPGGRRSPIYEQYF
size: many; J: TRBJ2-7; V: TRBV7-9; D: TRBD1; DNA: TGTGCCAGCAGCCTCTCTGGCGGGACAGGGGGCTCCTACGAGCAGTACTTC; CDR3: CASSLSGGTGGSYEQYF
size: -; J: TRBJ1-6; V: TRBV29-1; D: -; DNA: TGCAGAGTCGGTCGCCCAGGACGAGATTCACCCCTCCACTTT; CDR3: CRVGRPGRDSPLHF
size: few; J: TRBJ1-5; V: TRBV4-2; D: -; DNA: TGTGCCAGCAGCCAAGAGGAGGGATGGGGAGGCAATCAGCCCCAGCATTTT; CDR3: CASSQEEGWGGNQPQHF
size: few; J: TRBJ2-1; V: TRBV20-1; D: -; DNA: TGCAGTGCTCCCCAGAGGGAGAGTTCCTACAATGAGCAGTTCTTC; CDR3: CSAPQRESSYNEQFF
size: many; J: TRBJ1-4; V: TRBV7-9; D: -; DNA: TGTGCCAGCAGCTTAGCCGGGCCCATCGGGGAAGAACTGTTTTTT; CDR3: CASSLAGPIGEELFF
size: few; J: TRBJ2-5; V: TRBV14; D: TRBD2; DNA: TGTGCCAGCAGCCCGCGGACTAGCGGGGGTAAGGAGACCCAGTACTTC; CDR3: CASSPRTSGGKETQYF
size: few; J: TRBJ2-2; V: TRBV6-6; D: -; DNA: TGTGCCAGCAAAGGGGCGATCGGGGAGCTGTTTTTT; CDR3: CASKGAIGELFF
size: -; J: TRBJ2-7; V: TRBV4-1; D: -; DNA: TGCGCCAGCAGCCTCACATTAGGGAGAGAACTTTACGAGCAGTACTTC; CDR3: CASSLTLGRELYEQYF
size: many; J: TRBJ1-2; V: TRBV12-3/TRBV12-4; D: -; DNA: TGTGCCAGCAGTTTCGATGAATTAAACTATGGCTACACCTTC; CDR3: CASSFDELNYGYTF
size: many; J: TRBJ2-1; V: TRBV27; D: -; DNA: TGTGCCAGCAGTCCCGGGACGGGCTACAATGAGCAGTTCTTC; CDR3: CASSPGTGYNEQFF
size: many; J: TRBJ1-2; V: TRBV27; D: -; DNA: TGTGCCAGCAGTTTATCAGCAGGGGCCTATGGCTACACCTTC; CDR3: CASSLSAGAYGYTF
size: few; J: TRBJ2-7; V: TRBV5-4; D: TRBD1; DNA: TGTGCCAGCAGCTCTTGGACAGGGGCGTACGAGCAGTACTTC; CDR3: CASSSWTGAYEQYF
size: few; J: TRBJ2-2; V: TRBV5-5; D: -; DNA: TGTGCCAGCAGACCCGGGACGCTCGGCACCGGGGAGCTGTTTTTT; CDR3: CASRPGTLGTGELFF
size: few; J: TRBJ1-2; V: TRBV27; D: TRBD1; DNA: TGTGCCAGCAGTCCGACAGGGGGTGGAGGCTACACCTTC; CDR3: CASSPTGGGGYTF
size: many; J: TRBJ1-1; V: TRBV27; D: -; DNA: TGTGCCAGCAGTTTATTCGGTTCTTTGGGGCGGAACACTGAAGCTTTCTTT; CDR3: CASSLFGSLGRNTEAFF
size: many; J: TRBJ1-1; V: TRBV5-1; D: TRBD1; DNA: TGCGCCAGCAGCTTAAGGCAGGGGGCCGTGGAGACTGAAGCTTTCTTT; CDR3: CASSLRQGAVETEAFF
size: -; J: TRBJ2-2; V: TRBV5-4; D: -; DNA: TGTGCCAGCAGCTTGTCGGCAGGTTCGGGCGTTGGGTACACCGGGGAGCTGTTTTTT; CDR3: CASSLSAGSGVGYTGELFF
size: few; J: TRBJ2-1; V: TRBV6-2/TRBV6-3; D: TRBD2; DNA: TGTGCCATCCAACCGGGGGGGCCCGGGAGTGAGCAGTTCTTC; CDR3: CAIQPGGPGSEQFF
size: many; J: TRBJ2-3; V: TRBV6-1; D: -; DNA: TGTGCCAGCAAGGGCCCCTCGGGAGGCACAGATACGCAGTATTTT; CDR3: CASKGPSGGTDTQYF
size: -; J: TRBJ2-1; V: TRBV24-1; D: -; DNA: TGTGCCACCGTTAACTACAACAATGAGCAGTTCTTC; CDR3: CATVNYNNEQFF
size: many; J: TRBJ1-2; V: TRBV12-3/TRBV12-4; D: -; DNA: TGTGCCAGCAGTTTAATAACTGGGGAGCATCGGGGCTACACCTTC; CDR3: CASSLITGEHRGYTF
size: many; J: TRBJ2-1; V: TRBV7-9; D: TRBD1; DNA: TGTGCCAGCAGCTTAAAACAGGGGGCATACAATGAGCAGTTCTTC; CDR3: CASSLKQGAYNEQFF
size: many; J: TRBJ2-7; V: TRBV7-3; D: -; DNA: TGTGCCAGCAGCGTAGACAGTACCTACGAGCAGTACTTC; CDR3: CASSVDSTYEQYF
size: few; J: TRBJ2-7; V: TRBV14; D: -; DNA: TGTGCCAGCAGCCCGGTGCGAGGTTTTAGCTCCTACGAGCAGTACTTC; CDR3: CASSPVRGFSSYEQYF
size: many; J: TRBJ1-1; V: TRBV7-9; D: TRBD1; DNA: TGTGCCAGCAGCGCGGGACAGGGGAGGGAGTCGGTTGAAGCTTTCTTT; CDR3: CASSAGQGRESVEAFF
size: many; J: TRBJ1-4; V: TRBV27; D: -; DNA: TGTGCCAGCAGCGGGACTCTAGGGGCTCGCGAAAAACTGTTTTTT; CDR3: CASSGTLGAREKLFF
size: -; J: TRBJ1-2; V: TRBV12-3/TRBV12-4; D: -; DNA: TGTGCCAGCAGACCCACAGGAGGAGGGGAATTGGGGGTGGGGTATGGCTACACCTTC; CDR3: CASRPTGGGELGVGYGYTF
size: -; J: TRBJ2-1; V: TRBV4-2; D: -; DNA: TGTGCCAGCACCCAAGAAGCCCGATCCTTCGAGCAGTTCTTC; CDR3: CASTQEARSFEQFF
size: few; J: TRBJ2-7; V: TRBV6-6; D: TRBD2; DNA: TGTGCCAGCAGTTACTGGGCGGGAGGGAGCTCCTACGAGCAGTACTTC; CDR3: CASSYWAGGSSYEQYF
size: many; J: TRBJ2-1; V: TRBV6-1; D: TRBD2; DNA: TGTGCCAGCACTGTCGCGGGAGAGGTCAATGAGCAGTTCTTC; CDR3: CASTVAGEVNEQFF
size: many; J: TRBJ1-4; V: TRBV7-8; D: TRBD1; DNA: TGTGCCAGCAGCTTCCTCACAGGGGCAAATGAAAAACTGTTTTTT; CDR3: CASSFLTGANEKLFF
size: many; J: TRBJ1-2; V: TRBV7-6; D: TRBD1; DNA: TGTGCCAGCAGCTCTCGGACAGGGGGCCCGGATGGCTACACCTTC; CDR3: CASSSRTGGPDGYTF
size: -; J: TRBJ2-5; V: TRBV6-8; D: TRBD1; DNA: TGTGCCAGCAGACCGACAGGGGTGTCGGAGACCCAGTACTTC; CDR3: CASRPTGVSETQYF
size: -; J: TRBJ2-6; V: TRBV29-1; D: TRBD1; DNA: TGCAGCGTGTTGGGACAGATCAGCTCTGGGGCCAACGTCCTGACTTTC; CDR3: CSVLGQISSGANVLTF
size: -; J: TRBJ2-3; V: TRBV7-9; D: -; DNA: TGTGCCAGCAGCTTGGAGCGCCATAGCACAGATACGCAGTATTTT; CDR3: CASSLERHSTDTQYF
size: many; J: TRBJ2-4; V: TRBV4-1; D: -; DNA: TGCGCCAGCAGCCAAGTCGCGGTAGCCAAAAACATTCAGTACTTC; CDR3: CASSQVAVAKNIQYF
size: many; J: TRBJ2-7; V: TRBV27; D: -; DNA: TGTGCCAGCAGTCGGGGGGCGAGTAACCTCTACGAGCAGTACTTC; CDR3: CASSRGASNLYEQYF
size: few; J: TRBJ1-2; V: TRBV30; D: -; DNA: TGTGCTGTCAGCAAAAGTCTGGGGGATGGCTACACCTTC; CDR3: CAVSKSLGDGYTF
size: few; J: TRBJ2-1; V: TRBV19; D: -; DNA: TGTGCCAGTAGTATAGAGAGAGGGGGTAGGGATGAGCAGTTCTTC; CDR3: CASSIERGGRDEQFF
size: few; J: TRBJ1-6; V: TRBV11-2; D: TRBD1; DNA: TGTGCCAGCAGTCAAAGGACAGGGGGCTCCTATAATTCACCCCTCCACTTT; CDR3: CASSQRTGGSYNSPLHF
size: many; J: TRBJ2-7; V: TRBV5-6; D: -; DNA: TGTGCCAGCAGCTTTGGACTATCCTACGAGCAGTACTTC; CDR3: CASSFGLSYEQYF
size: many; J: TRBJ2-1; V: TRBV28; D: TRBD2; DNA: TGTGCCAGCAGTTCGGGACTAGCGGGAGGCCTGAGCTCCTACAATGAGCAGTTCTTC; CDR3: CASSSGLAGGLSSYNEQFF
size: -; J: TRBJ1-6; V: TRBV2; D: -; DNA: TGTGCCAGCAGTGATACCTTTGGGGGTTCACCCCTCCACTTT; CDR3: CASSDTFGGSPLHF
size: -; J: TRBJ1-2; V: TRBV15; D: -; DNA: TGTGCCACCAGCAGAGATTTCCTGGACTATGGCTACACCTTC; CDR3: CATSRDFLDYGYTF
size: -; J: TRBJ1-2; V: TRBV5-6; D: -; DNA: TGTGCAAGCAGCTTCGTCAGGGAACCCTATGGCTACACCTTC; CDR3: CASSFVREPYGYTF
size: many; J: TRBJ1-2; V: TRBV27; D: -; DNA: TGTGCCAGCAGTCCCTCCCGGACAGAGGGCTACACCTTC; CDR3: CASSPSRTEGYTF
size: -; J: TRBJ2-7; V: TRBV6-1; D: TRBD1; DNA: TGTGCCAGCAGTGACCCGGGCTCGGGACAGGGTTACGAGCAGTACTTC; CDR3: CASSDPGSGQGYEQYF
size: once; J: TRBJ1-2; V: TRBV5-6; D: TRBD1; DNA: TGTGCCAGCAGCCCCTTCGGGCAGGGGGGCTATGGCTACACCTTC; CDR3: CASSPFGQGGYGYTF
size: few; J: TRBJ2-7; V: TRBV6-1; D: TRBD2; DNA: TGTGCCAGCACCTCCCGGGGGGAGTACGAGCAGTACTTC; CDR3: CASTSRGEYEQYF
size: few; J: TRBJ2-6; V: TRBV6-6; D: -; DNA: TGTGCCAGCAGTTACTTGGAGGGACTTGGGGCCAACGTCCTGACTTTC; CDR3: CASSYLEGLGANVLTF
size: -; J: TRBJ2-1; V: TRBV6-5; D: -; DNA: TGTGGCAGCAGTTACGTGGCAGGAAGCTCCTACAATGAGCAGTTCTTC; CDR3: CGSSYVAGSSYNEQFF